The clone carrying this TCR beta chain appeared many times. Its antigen is still unknown. This specimen comes from a study of CD8+CD57+ T cells in acquired aplastic anemia. The study's findings and limits: CD8+ Simpson's diversity did not differ significantly between patients and controls.

Only patients with CD8+CD57+ cell expansion on flow cytometry were chosen for sequencing. Severe acquired aplastic anemia affected all patients. Both TCR beta VDJ combination and CDR3 sequence profiling were carried out. Genomic DNA was the template for this profiling. TCRdb itself ran the reads through MiXCR, one entry per CDR3 protein. The repertoire has 220,000 or so distinct CDR3 sequences, 60% to 80% of them found once; the top ten carry roughly 61%. The J segment lost 4 bases and the V segment lost 1 base, leaving 7 bases of the junction unmatched. The CDR3 extends over 16 amino acids. Germline assignment: CDR1 LNHDA and CDR2 SQIVND (reference sequence).

The chain links TRBV19 to TRBJ2-1, with 7 bases that match TRBD2. Sequenced sample: sorted CD4+, CD8+, or CD8+CD57+ T cells (not recorded which) from PBMCs. This receptor was taken from a human donor with aplastic anemia. CDR3 region: CASSIGEGRSYNEQFF. CDR3 coding DNA: TGTGCCAGTAGTATAGGGGAGGGGAGGTCGTACAATGAGCAGTTCTTC.